Given below is one T cell receptor (beta chain) in context. No antigen is known for it. Sequencing was performed with immunoSEQ multiplex PCR; in TCRdb, only in-frame clones are kept and a portion is missing. The table lists approximately 90,000 clones, over 85% of them singletons. This sample is part of a study of T cell responses to AZD1222 COVID-19 vaccine. Study details: The analysis combined second doses at about 4 or about 12 weeks.

Regarding the study as a whole: Samples come after the peak T cell response, not at day 14. After two AZD1222 doses, spike-specific TCR breadth and depth rose versus day 0. Females made up more of the donors, who were largely white British, and clonal diversity may have come out too low.

Source: peripheral blood, taken on day 0 of AZD1222 vaccination. The receptor was derived from an adult in good health.

DNA of the CDR3: TGTGCCAGCAGCCCAGATACTAGCACAGATACGCAGTATTTT. Residues: CASSPDTSTDTQYF. V and J are TRBV11-3 and TRBJ2-3; no clear D gene. Germline V gene data show CDR1 as SGHNT and CDR2 as YENEEA. Trimming shortened V by 5 bases and J by 0 bases, and 9 bases separated the two germline ends. The CDR3 has 14 amino acids. Looking up the rest from reference TRBV11-3 and TRBJ2-3 gives the full variable domain: EAGVVQSPRYKIIEKKQPVAFWCNPISGHNTLYWYLQNLGQGPELLIRYENEEAVDDSQLPKDRFSAERLKGVDSTLKIQPAELGDSAVYLCASSPDTSTDTQYFGPGTRLTVL.